Shown below are 27 T cell receptor beta chains from a single sample sequenced in a study of cytomegalovirus exposure and HLA in healthy donors. Primers: 60 Vbeta forward and 13 Jbeta reverse. Sequencing was performed with immunoSEQ multiplex PCR; in TCRdb, only in-frame clones are kept and a portion is missing. The data include 150,000 to 200,000 clones; the top ten clones carry approximately 0.74%. Sequencing input: PBMCs. These receptors came from a boy aged 5-17 years in good health and CMV-seronegative.

The chain recombines TRBV5-8 with TRBJ2-3; D possibly corresponds to TRBD2 (6 bases). Trimming pared 1 base from V and 1 base from J, leaving 13 bases between. The V gene's germline CDR1 is SGHTS and CDR2 YDEGEE. The CDR3 covers 16 residues. The CDR3 is CASSLLGASGTDTQYF. Here the CDR3 DNA reads TGTGCCAGCAGCTTGCTTGGGGCTAGCGGCACAGATACGCAGTATTTT.

The J gene is TRBJ1-3, the V gene TRBV5-6; D unclear. Germline V lookup: CDR1 SGHDT, CDR2 YYEEEE. The CDR3 consists of 16 residues. The V gene lost 1 base and the J gene lost 2 bases, with 13 bases spanning the gap. The CDR3 reads CASSLFGVAAGNTIYF. The CDR3 DNA sequence: TGTGCCAGCAGCTTGTTCGGGGTCGCAGCTGGAAACACCATATATTTT.

The chain joins TRBV4-2 to TRBJ1-3; D perhaps matches TRBD1 (6 bases). The V end was cut by 4 bases, the J end by 8 bases, with 15 bases between. The CDR3 contains 14 residues. Germline V gene data show CDR1 as LGHNA and CDR2 as YNFKEQ. Here the CDR3 reads CASSPWTAADTIYF. The CDR3, as DNA: TGTGCCAGCAGCCCTTGGACAGCAGCGGACACCATATATTTT.

V usage is TRBV7-9 and J usage is TRBJ1-4, with D unclear. The CDR3 consists of 17 residues. Germline values: CDR1 SEHNR, CDR2 FQNEAQ (reference sequence). Trimming pared 2 bases from V and 5 bases from J, leaving 18 bases between. The DNA of the CDR3 is TGTGCCAGCAGCTTACCAACCGCCGGAGGCTTAAATGAAAAACTGTTTTTT. This encodes CASSLPTAGGLNEKLFF.

The CDR3 DNA sequence: TGTGCCAGCCGTGAAGGCCTATCCCTCGGACAGACAGATACGCAGTATTTT. Translating it yields CASREGLSLGQTDTQYF. The V call is TRBV27, the J call TRBJ2-3, with a possible D match to TRBD1 (6 bases). Trimming removed 8 bases at V and 3 bases at J, with 24 bases between. CDR3 size: 17 residues. The germline V gene encodes CDR1 MNHEY and CDR2 SMNVEV (reference sequence).

V and J are TRBV30 and TRBJ2-1, with 7 bases lining up with TRBD2. The germline V gene encodes CDR1 GTSNPN and CDR2 SVGIG (reference sequence). The CDR3 is 14 amino acids. The V gene end was trimmed by 0 bases and the J gene end by 2 bases; junction bases not matched to a gene: 1. The DNA of the CDR3 is TGTGCCTGGAGTGTACTAGCGACCTACAATGAGCAGTTCTTC. Its protein is CAWSVLATYNEQFF.

The rearrangement links TRBV28 to TRBJ2-6; 9 bases match TRBD2. The CDR3 is 17 residues long. Germline V gene data show CDR1 as MDHEN and CDR2 as SYDVKM. Trimming removed 0 bases from V and 2 bases from J; junction bases left unmatched: 2. The chain's CDR3 is CASSLWRGGTGANVLTF. DNA of the CDR3: TGTGCCAGCAGTTTATGGCGGGGGGGTACTGGGGCCAACGTCCTGACTTTC. The full variable domain, in which reference TRBV28 and TRBJ2-6 provide the parts outside the CDR3, is DVKVTQSSRYLVKRTGEKVFLECVQDMDHENMFWYRQDPGLGLRLIYFSYDVKMKEKGDIPEGYSVSREKKERFSLILESASTNQTSMYLCASSLWRGGTGANVLTFGAGSRLTVL.

The chain employs TRBV7-2 and TRBJ2-2; TRBD2 agrees at 12 bases. CDR3 length: 17 amino acids. The J segment lost 2 bases and the V segment lost 5 bases, leaving 6 bases of the junction unmatched. In germline, CDR1 is SGHTA, CDR2 FQGNSA. The CDR3 DNA is TGTGCCAGCAGCCGAACTAGCGGGGGGTATAACACCGGGGAGCTGTTTTTT. It codes for CASSRTSGGYNTGELFF.

The chain carries TRBV21-1 and TRBJ1-3. TRBV21-1 is recorded as a pseudogene. The CDR3 runs 12 residues. The CDR3 region is CASSKVPVVSDF. The CDR3 DNA reads TGTGCCAGCAGCAAAGTGCCGGTAGTTAGTGATTTT.

The chain recombines TRBV7-9 with TRBJ2-5, with 14 positions matching TRBD2. Germline CDR1 is SEHNR and CDR2 is FQNEAQ (reference sequence). The CDR3 is 17 amino acids. Unmatched junction bases numbered 4, after V lost 3 bases and J lost 1 base. The CDR3 loop reads CASSLGTSGGFQETQYF. The CDR3 DNA sequence: TGTGCCAGCAGCTTGGGGACTAGCGGGGGATTCCAAGAGACCCAGTACTTC.

V usage is TRBV14 and J usage is TRBJ2-2; TRBD1 agrees at 7 bases. The CDR3 loop spans 16 amino acids. Germline CDR1 is SGHDN and CDR2 is FVKESK. V shed 5 bases, J shed 7 bases, and the junction held 13 bases outside the gene matches. The CDR3: CASSYQPTGLDGELFF. The DNA of the CDR3 is TGTGCCAGCAGCTACCAGCCGACAGGGTTGGACGGGGAGCTGTTTTTT. Complete variable domain (other parts from reference TRBV14 and TRBJ2-2): EAGVTQFPSHSVIEKGQTVTLRCDPISGHDNLYWYRRVMGKEIKFLLHFVKESKQDESGMPNNRFLAERTGGTYSTLKVQPAELEDSGVYFCASSYQPTGLDGELFFGEGSRLTVL.

CDR3 protein: CASSATGGLSYEQYF. CDR3 DNA sequence: TGTGCCAGCAGCGCTACAGGGGGCCTCTCCTACGAGCAGTACTTC. The genes are TRBV7-9 and TRBJ2-7; 9 bases fit TRBD1. The CDR3 has 15 residues. The germline V gene encodes CDR1 SEHNR and CDR2 FQNEAQ (reference sequence). J lost 0 bases, V lost 5 bases, and 5 bases had no gene match.

The rearrangement joins TRBV5-6 to TRBJ1-2; D remains ambiguous. V lost 2 bases to trimming and J lost 8 bases, with 13 bases between them. The germline CDR1 and CDR2 sequences are SGHDT and YYEEEE. The CDR3 covers 13 residues. The CDR3: CASSFLVPGGYTF. For the CDR3, the DNA is TGTGCCAGCAGCTTTCTCGTCCCAGGAGGCTACACCTTC. Complete variable domain (other parts from reference TRBV5-6 and TRBJ1-2): DAGVTQSPTHLIKTRGQQVTLRCSPKSGHDTVSWYQQALGQGPQFIFQYYEEEERQRGNFPDRFSGHQFPNYSSELNVNALLLGDSALYLCASSFLVPGGYTFGSGTRLTVV.

The chain links TRBV7-2 to TRBJ2-7, with a weak D call TRBD2 (6 bases). Germline lookup yields CDR1 SGHTA and CDR2 FQGNSA. The CDR3 runs to 13 residues. Trimming cost V 3 bases and J 7 bases, with 13 bases left between them. The CDR3, as DNA: TGTGCCAGCAGCTTTTCGCGGGGCGGGGAGCAGTACTTC. Translating gives CASSFSRGGEQYF.

The chain combines TRBV9 with TRBJ2-3; D might be TRBD1 (6 bases). CDR3 length: 18 residues. From germline, CDR1 is SGDLS and CDR2 YYNGEE. The germline V and J ends were trimmed by 3 bases and 2 bases, with 22 bases remaining between them. The CDR3 DNA reads TGTGCCAGCAGCGCGAGAAAACAGGGTCTAGGGTTCACAGATACGCAGTATTTT. Amino acids: CASSARKQGLGFTDTQYF.

The rearrangement joins TRBV5-6 to TRBJ2-5; tentatively, D is TRBD1 (5 bases). The CDR3 covers 13 residues. Per germline, CDR1 SGHDT and CDR2 YYEEEE. Trimming cost V 3 bases and J 3 bases, with 9 bases left between them. The CDR3 region has the DNA TGTGCCAGCAGCTGGATGACAGAAGAGACCCAGTACTTC. This sequence encodes CASSWMTEETQYF.

As DNA, the CDR3 is TGTGCCAGCAGTTACCTGTGGGACTCCTACACTGAAGCTTTCTTT. It encodes CASSYLWDSYTEAFF. This sequence joins TRBV6-6 and TRBJ1-1, with D possibly matching TRBD1 (5 bases). CDR1 MNHNY and CDR2 SVGAGI come from the germline V gene (reference sequence). V was clipped by 2 bases and J by 3 bases, with 13 bases between them. This CDR3 is built from 15 residues.

The chain uses TRBV9 and TRBJ2-3, with D uncertain. This CDR3 spans 15 amino acids. Germline assignment: CDR1 SGDLS and CDR2 YYNGEE. Between the trimmed V and J ends, which lost 0 bases and 0 bases, there was a span of 8 bases. The chain's CDR3 is CASSVGPTSTDTQYF. The CDR3 coding sequence is TGTGCCAGCAGCGTAGGCCCAACTAGCACAGATACGCAGTATTTT. The full variable domain, its missing parts supplied by reference TRBV9 and TRBJ2-3, is DSGVTQTPKHLITATGQRVTLRCSPRSGDLSVYWYQQSLDQGLQFLIQYYNGEERAKGNILERFSAQQFPDLHSELNLSSLELGDSALYFCASSVGPTSTDTQYFGPGTRLTVL.

The genes are TRBV5-4 and TRBJ2-7; D may be TRBD1 (6 bases). This CDR3 has 12 residues. V was pared by 5 bases and J by 7 bases, with 13 bases between. CDR1 is SGHNT and CDR2 is YYREEE in the germline V gene (reference sequence). Here the CDR3 reads CASSADRGEQYF. CDR3 sequence (DNA): TGTGCCAGCAGTGCGGACAGAGGGGAGCAGTACTTC. Complete variable domain (other parts from reference TRBV5-4 and TRBJ2-7): ETGVTQSPTHLIKTRGQQVTLRCSSQSGHNTVSWYQQALGQGPQFIFQYYREEENGRGNFPPRFSGLQFPNYSSELNVNALELDDSALYLCASSADRGEQYFGPGTRLTVT.

The chain is built from TRBV7-2 and TRBJ2-1, with a tentative D call TRBD2 (5 bases). The V end lost 1 base, the J end lost 4 bases, and 11 bases lay between the germline ends. CDR3 size: 15 residues. Germline lookup yields CDR1 SGHTA and CDR2 FQGNSA. This CDR3 reads CASSLVAGLYNEQFF. Here the CDR3 DNA reads TGTGCCAGCAGCTTAGTTGCGGGTTTGTACAATGAGCAGTTCTTC. The complete variable domain, with remaining parts taken from reference TRBV7-2 and TRBJ2-1, reads GAGVSQSPSNKVTEKGKDVELRCDPISGHTALYWYRQSLGQGLEFLIYFQGNSAPDKSGLPSDRFSAERTGGSVSTLTIQRTQQEDSAVYLCASSLVAGLYNEQFFGPGTRLTVL.

The rearrangement joins TRBV18 to TRBJ2-3; 7 nucleotides match TRBD1. Trimming cost V 6 bases and J 2 bases; bases outside gene matches: 8. The germline CDR1 and CDR2 sequences are KGHSH and LQKENI. The CDR3 is made up of 15 amino acids. CDR3 DNA: TGTGCCAGCTCCCCAAAGACAGGGTCCACAGATACGCAGTATTTT. Protein: CASSPKTGSTDTQYF. The variable domain in full, with the rest retrieved from reference TRBV18 and TRBJ2-3, is NAGVMQNPRHLVRRRGQEARLRCSPMKGHSHVYWYRQLPEEGLKFMVYLQKENIIDESGMPKERFSAEFPKEGPSILRIQQVVRGDSAAYFCASSPKTGSTDTQYFGPGTRLTVL.

The chain combines TRBV7-2 with TRBJ2-1; D is undetermined. The CDR3 has 14 residues. Trimming stripped 3 bases from V and 2 bases from J, with 8 bases between. CDR1 and CDR2 (germline): SGHTA, FQGNSA. The CDR3 region has the DNA TGTGCCAGCAGCTTTACCCCGGCCTACAATGAGCAGTTCTTC. Protein product: CASSFTPAYNEQFF.

The gene calls are TRBV4-1 and TRBJ2-5; D is perhaps TRBD2 (6 bases). CDR1 MGHRA and CDR2 YSYEKL come from the germline V gene. The CDR3 runs 14 residues. Trimming took 5 bases from V and 5 from J, leaving 15 bases between them. The CDR3 region is CASSAPGGAETQYF. CDR3 in DNA: TGCGCCAGCAGCGCTCCCGGGGGAGCGGAGACCCAGTACTTC.

This chain uses TRBV5-1 with TRBJ1-6, with D possibly TRBD1 on 6 matching bases. CDR3 length: 17 residues. CDR1 is SGHRS and CDR2 is YFSETQ in the germline V gene. Trimming removed 3 bases from V and 7 bases from J, with 20 bases in between. Here the CDR3 reads CASSSGLSGALNSPLHF. The CDR3 DNA reads as TGCGCCAGCAGCTCCGGCTTGTCAGGGGCTCTAAATTCACCCCTCCACTTT. The variable domain in full, with the rest retrieved from reference TRBV5-1 and TRBJ1-6, is KAGVTQTPRYLIKTRGQQVTLSCSPISGHRSVSWYQQTPGQGLQFLFEYFSETQRNKGNFPGRFSGRQFSNSRSEMNVSTLELGDSALYLCASSSGLSGALNSPLHFGNGTRLTVT.

This chain uses TRBV27 with TRBJ1-1, with a possible D match to TRBD1 (5 bases). CDR1 and CDR2 from the germline V gene are MNHEY and SMNVEV (reference sequence). Trimming pared 2 bases from V and 0 bases from J, leaving 10 bases between. The CDR3 runs 15 residues. The CDR3 sequence: CASSLTGRLNTEAFF. For the CDR3, the DNA is TGTGCCAGCAGTTTAACAGGCAGATTGAACACTGAAGCTTTCTTT.

This chain joins TRBV6-1 and TRBJ1-5; no definite D call. CDR3 length: 11 amino acids. In germline, CDR1 is MNHNS, CDR2 SASEGT. The V end lost 4 bases, the J end lost 8 bases, and 6 bases lay between the germline ends. CDR3 DNA: TGTGCCAGCAGTGGGAGGGAGCCCCAGCATTTT. Amino acids: CASSGREPQHF.

This sequence joins TRBV7-2 and TRBJ1-2; TRBD1 agrees at 8 bases. The CDR3 loop spans 15 amino acids. V dropped 1 base and J dropped 4; count of bases not matched to a gene: 5. Germline V lookup: CDR1 SGHTA, CDR2 FQGNSA. The chain's CDR3 is CASSLGGQAPYGYTF. The CDR3 DNA reads TGTGCCAGCAGCTTAGGGGGACAGGCCCCCTATGGCTACACCTTC. The whole variable domain, remainder taken from reference TRBV7-2 and TRBJ1-2, is GAGVSQSPSNKVTEKGKDVELRCDPISGHTALYWYRQSLGQGLEFLIYFQGNSAPDKSGLPSDRFSAERTGGSVSTLTIQRTQQEDSAVYLCASSLGGQAPYGYTFGSGTRLTVV.